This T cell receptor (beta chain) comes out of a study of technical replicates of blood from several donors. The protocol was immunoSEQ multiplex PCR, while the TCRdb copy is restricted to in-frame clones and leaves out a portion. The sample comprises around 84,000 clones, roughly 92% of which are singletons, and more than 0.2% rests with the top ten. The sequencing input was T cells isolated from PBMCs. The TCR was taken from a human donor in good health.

The CDR3 protein is CASSLVRATGFNYGYTF. The CDR3 nucleotides read TGTGCCAGCAGCTTAGTAAGGGCGACAGGTTTTAACTATGGCTACACCTTC. The J gene is TRBJ1-2, the V gene TRBV7-9, with a possible D match to TRBD1 (6 bases). The V gene's germline CDR1 is SEHNR and CDR2 FQNEAQ (reference sequence). Trimming pared 1 base from V and 1 base from J, leaving 16 bases between. This CDR3 has 17 residues. Complete variable domain (other parts from reference TRBV7-9 and TRBJ1-2): DTGVSQNPRHKITKRGQNVTFRCDPISEHNRLYWYRQTLGQGPEFLTYFQNEAQLEKSRLLSDRFSAERPKGSFSTLEIQRTEQGDSAMYLCASSLVRATGFNYGYTFGSGTRLTVV.